The present T cell receptor (beta chain) was sequenced within a study of long-term antiretroviral therapy in people with HIV. Study-level findings and limits: Upon ART, diversity increased but remained lower than transplant donor controls. Spans of CDR3 length were tighter for HIV repertoires than for controls. Possibly under older ART regimens, blood was drawn between about 2003 and 2017.

To note about this clone: Its specificity is unknown.

The germline V and J ends were trimmed by 0 bases and 5 bases, with 15 bases remaining between them. This CDR3 contains 15 residues. Germline V CDR1 and CDR2: SGHRS, YFSETQ. immunoSEQ v3.0 was run at survey level. TCRdb's table, derived via immunoSEQ multiplex PCR, lists solely in-frame clones and lacks some. The table lists about 25,000 clones, 79% of them singletons. Treatment of all HIV participants took place in the United States. This receptor was obtained from a man aged 25 to 40 with HIV. The sample consisted of unsorted PBMCs, taken 2.1 years after starting antiretroviral therapy. V is TRBV5-1 and J is TRBJ2-7, with a tentative D call TRBD2 (6 bases). The CDR3 loop is CASSLVSGEVDEQYF. The CDR3 coding sequence is TGCGCCAGCAGCTTGGTTAGCGGAGAAGTAGACGAGCAGTACTTC.